The rows below give T cell receptor beta chains drawn from one sample of a study of shared clonotypes between healthy human individuals. Sequencing used immunoSEQ multiplex PCR; TCRdb keeps in-frame clones, though not all of them. There are approximately 1.1 million clones in the sample; approximately 80% occur only once, and more than 0.45% lies in the top ten. The sequenced sample consisted of memory CD4+ T cells from PBMCs. The receptors were sampled from a man between 18 and 35 years old in good health. Some clones in this sample may be carry-over from other donors' samples. The CDR3 runs from the conserved cysteine through the conserved F or W. The order of the fields is V gene, D gene, clone size, J gene, CDR3 DNA, CDR3 protein. D genes are given only for firm matches. For some rows the clone size is stated as once, few or many, or as a class when expanded; others skip it.

>TRBV11-2|-|-|TRBJ1-3
TGTGCCAGCAGCTTAGGCGCCAGCTCTGGAAACACCATATATTTT
CASSLGASSGNTIYF
>TRBV7-3|-|-|TRBJ2-7
TGTGCCAGCAGCTTAAGGGTGGGCATCGGGTACTTC
CASSLRVGIGYF
>TRBV28|TRBD2|-|TRBJ2-1
TGTGCCAGCAGCCTAGCGGGAGGGCCTCCAGAAGGGCAGTTCTTC
CASSLAGGPPEGQFF
>TRBV9|-|-|TRBJ2-1
TGTGCCAGCAGCGCCTCTCGAAACAATGAGCAGTTCTTC
CASSASRNNEQFF
>TRBV27|TRBD1|-|TRBJ2-5
TGTGCCAGCAGCCCAGGGGGTCCAAGTGAGACCCAGTACTTC
CASSPGGPSETQYF
>TRBV29-1|-|-|TRBJ1-2
TGCAGCGTTGAAGATCTGGGGGCTGTAGGCTACACCTTC
CSVEDLGAVGYTF
>TRBV19|TRBD2|-|TRBJ2-5
TGTGCCAGTAGTGGGATCACTAGCGCGCTGTACCAAGAGACCCAGTACTTC
CASSGITSALYQETQYF
>TRBV5-1|-|-|TRBJ1-4
TGCGCCAGCAGCTTGGAGCAGTTTAATGAAAAACTGTTTTTT
CASSLEQFNEKLFF
>TRBV30|-|-|TRBJ1-4
TGTGCCTGGAGTACTGCAGGACGGAGAGATGAAAAACTGTTTTTT
CAWSTAGRRDEKLFF
>TRBV5-4|TRBD2|-|TRBJ2-1
TGTGCCAGCAGCCCCCGCCGGACTAGCGGGAGGGCCCAAGGGGCGAATGAGCAGTTCTTC
CASSPRRTSGRAQGANEQFF
>TRBV6-1|-|-|TRBJ1-2
TGTGCCAGCTTGACAGACTCCTATGGCTACACCTTC
CASLTDSYGYTF
>TRBV2|TRBD2|-|TRBJ2-5
TGTGCCAGCAGTGTTCTAGCGGGAGCCCCAGAGACCCAGTACTTC
CASSVLAGAPETQYF
>TRBV6-5|-|-|TRBJ1-1
TGTGCCAGCAGCGCCGGACATCCGAACACTGAAGCTTTCTTT
CASSAGHPNTEAFF
>TRBV7-9|TRBD1|-|TRBJ2-7
TGTGCCAGCAGCCCACAGGGGTCGTCCTACGAGCAGTACTTC
CASSPQGSSYEQYF
>TRBV28|-|few|TRBJ1-5
TGTGCCAGCAGCTCCCCTCTAGGGAATCAGCCCCAGCATTTT
CASSSPLGNQPQHF
>TRBV5-1|-|-|TRBJ1-4
TGCGCCAGCACCGACCCACAGGTTTTAAATGAAAAACTGTTTTTT
CASTDPQVLNEKLFF
>TRBV7-9|TRBD1|-|TRBJ2-5
TGTGCCAGCACAACAGGGGGCATGGAGACCCAGTACTTC
CASTTGGMETQYF
>TRBV6-1|-|-|TRBJ2-7
TGTGCCAGCAGGGAGGGCCGCGAGCAGTACTTC
CASREGREQYF
>TRBV5-4|-|-|TRBJ2-2
TGTGCCAGCAGCTCCCCCCCAGGAGGTGGCGGGGAGCTGTTTTTT
CASSSPPGGGGELFF
>TRBV5-1|TRBD1|-|TRBJ2-2
TGCGCCAGCAGCTTGGAGGGGACAGGACCCTGGTCCGGGGAGCTGTTTTTT
CASSLEGTGPWSGELFF